This record covers a single TCR beta chain. Its matching antigen is unknown. Selected positively for CCR7 and CD45RO-negative, naive CD8 cells excluded terminally differentiated effector memory CD45RA+ cells. All donors qualified as healthy HIV-negative adults and had experienced no recent acute infections or vaccinations. This sample is part of a study of shared clonotypes between healthy human individuals. Notes on the study in general: Between four donors, naive CD4 clonotypes were shared at a level of around 4.8%.

Investigators spread the genomic DNA of each subset evenly over several immunoSEQ plates. Methods used by the authors: Filtering differed for immunoSEQ, which gave only junction sequences without quality scores. Sequenced by immunoSEQ multiplex PCR; TCRdb stores in-frame clones only, minus some. The DNA gave D and trimming, while V, J and clone size come from that table. Of 1.5 million to 2.5 million clones in the sample, about 95% were seen once. The V gene end was trimmed by 6 bases and the J gene end by 4 bases; junction bases not matched to a gene: 9. Germline-derived CDR1 and CDR2 are SGHVS and FNYEAQ. CDR3 size: 16 residues.

Sequencing was carried out using naive CD8+ T cells sorted from blood. This chain connects TRBV7-6 to TRBJ2-1; 10 bases fit TRBD2. This clonotype was sampled from a man aged 18-30 years in good health. In DNA, the CDR3 is TGTGCCAGCAGAAGGACTAGCGGAACCCGATACAATGAGCAGTTCTTC. Translated, it gives CASRRTSGTRYNEQFF.